What follows are 30 T cell receptor beta chains derived from one specimen sequenced in a study of cytomegalovirus exposure and HLA in healthy donors. In the PCR, 60 Vbeta and 13 Jbeta primers were used. The table came from immunoSEQ multiplex PCR; TCRdb's copy has only in-frame clones and leaves some out. The sample holds roughly 200,000 clones, roughly 73% seen once. The sequencing input was PBMCs. These receptors were collected from a woman between 25 and 40 years old in good health and CMV-seropositive.

The genes are TRBV19 and TRBJ1-4, with TRBD1 identical over 8 bases. Germline lookup yields CDR1 LNHDA and CDR2 SQIVND (reference sequence). The CDR3 totals 16 residues. V shed 5 bases, J shed 5 bases, and the junction held 10 bases outside the gene matches. The CDR3 sequence: CASSAGQAAQNEKLFF. In DNA, the CDR3 is TGTGCCAGTAGTGCGGGACAGGCGGCCCAGAATGAAAAACTGTTTTTT.

The V gene is TRBV5-1, the J gene TRBJ1-1; 7 bases map to TRBD1. The germline gives CDR1 SGHRS, CDR2 YFSETQ. The CDR3 is 14 amino acids. V gave up 4 bases and J gave up 1 base; unmatched junction bases: 4. CDR3 loop: CASSGGQWNTEAFF. CDR3 nucleotide sequence: TGCGCCAGCAGCGGGGGACAGTGGAACACTGAAGCTTTCTTT. Filled out from reference TRBV5-1 and TRBJ1-1, the complete variable domain reads KAGVTQTPRYLIKTRGQQVTLSCSPISGHRSVSWYQQTPGQGLQFLFEYFSETQRNKGNFPGRFSGRQFSNSRSEMNVSTLELGDSALYLCASSGGQWNTEAFFGQGTRLTVV.

V and J are TRBV14 and TRBJ2-1; 10 bases align to TRBD2. V dropped 3 bases and J dropped 2; count of bases not matched to a gene: 7. The CDR3 covers 17 residues. Germline CDR1 is SGHDN and CDR2 is FVKESK. CDR3 region: CASSHRIAGGPYNEQFF. CDR3 nucleotide sequence: TGTGCCAGCAGCCACCGAATAGCGGGAGGTCCCTACAATGAGCAGTTCTTC.

The chain combines TRBV18 with TRBJ2-7, with D maybe TRBD2 (5 bases). CDR3 size: 13 residues. V was shortened by 3 bases and J by 3 bases, with 9 bases between the two germline ends. Per the germline V gene, CDR1 is KGHSH and CDR2 is LQKENI. The CDR3 DNA follows: TGTGCCAGCTCACCCGCTAGCAGCTACGAGCAGTACTTC. It is translated as CASSPASSYEQYF.

In DNA, the CDR3 is TGTGCCAGCAGCGTAGGAGGTGGAAATTCTGAGCAGTTCTTC. The encoded protein is CASSVGGGNSEQFF. This chain uses TRBV9 with TRBJ2-1; D unclear. Per the germline V gene, CDR1 is SGDLS and CDR2 is YYNGEE. This CDR3 is built from 14 residues. Trimming shortened V by 0 bases and J by 9 bases, and 13 bases separated the two germline ends.

Details on this clone: The same CDR3 arises from other DNA sequences in this sample as well. The V gene is TRBV7-2, the J gene TRBJ1-5; 10 positions agree with TRBD1. Germline V gene lookup returns CDR1 SGHTA and CDR2 FQGNSA. There are 14 residues in the CDR3. With 4 bases clipped from V and 4 bases from J, the junction kept 1 base outside the gene matches. The DNA for the CDR3 is TGTGCCAGCAGCTCGGACAGGGGGAATCAGCCCCAGCATTTT. Translation gives CASSSDRGNQPQHF.

The CDR3 DNA reads TGTGCCAGCAGTGACATCTACGAGCAGTACTTC. Translated: CASSDIYEQYF. V is TRBV6-6 and J is TRBJ2-7, with D unclear. This CDR3 region has 11 residues. Per germline, CDR1 MNHNY and CDR2 SVGAGI (reference sequence). Trimming removed 5 bases at V and 3 bases at J, with 5 bases between.

The chain joins TRBV5-1 to TRBJ2-7, with TRBD2 matching 7 bases. The CDR3 is 15 residues long. V was clipped by 3 bases and J by 1 base; unmatched bases: 7. CDR1 and CDR2 (germline): SGHRS, YFSETQ. The CDR3 protein is CASSSTGGGSYEQYF. CDR3 in DNA: TGCGCCAGCAGCTCGACCGGGGGAGGGTCCTACGAGCAGTACTTC.

The CDR3 is CASTRGLLGGFPYEQYF. CDR3 nucleotides: TGTGCCAGCACCCGCGGACTCTTGGGGGGATTCCCCTACGAGCAGTACTTC. The V and J genes are TRBV28 and TRBJ2-7; TRBD2 is a possible D gene (6 bases). Germline CDR1 and CDR2: MDHEN and SYDVKM. This CDR3 contains 17 residues. V was shortened by 7 bases and J by 2 bases, with 24 bases between the two germline ends.

This clone was detected only once. The chain joins TRBV25-1 to TRBJ1-1, with 10 bases lining up with TRBD1. The CDR3 length is 15 residues. Germline V CDR1 and CDR2: MGHDK, SYGVNS. The V segment lost 5 bases and the J segment 3 bases; nucleotides outside the gene matches: 6. For the CDR3, the DNA is TGTGCCAGCAGTAACCCCGGGACAGGGGACACTGAAGCTTTCTTT. This translates into CASSNPGTGDTEAFF.

The V gene is TRBV6-6, the J gene TRBJ2-7; TRBD1 is a possible D gene (6 bases). The germline V gene encodes CDR1 MNHNY and CDR2 SVGAGI (reference sequence). The CDR3 length is 14 residues. Between the trimmed V and J ends, which lost 5 bases and 3 bases, there was a span of 14 bases. CDR3 DNA sequence: TGTGCCAGCAGTGTCCGGGACACGAACTACGAGCAGTACTTC. This codes for CASSVRDTNYEQYF.

This clone has just one count. The chain has TRBV30 and TRBJ2-5; a possible D gene is TRBD2 (5 bases). The V end lost 0 bases, the J end lost 6 bases, and 14 bases lay between the germline ends. The CDR3 extends over 14 amino acids. Germline V lookup: CDR1 GTSNPN, CDR2 SVGIG (reference sequence). The CDR3 here is CAWSVSLVMQTQYF. The CDR3 DNA sequence: TGTGCCTGGAGTGTATCACTAGTGATGCAGACCCAGTACTTC.

The chain has TRBV5-4 and TRBJ2-3; D perhaps matches TRBD1 (6 bases). Germline-derived CDR1 and CDR2 are SGHNT and YYREEE (reference sequence). Deletions cut 0 bases from V and 1 base from J, with 6 bases between. The CDR3 loop spans 14 amino acids. The CDR3 region is CASSLDRGTDTQYF. The CDR3 nucleotides read TGTGCCAGCAGCTTGGACAGGGGCACAGATACGCAGTATTTT.

The chain links TRBV18 to TRBJ2-7; a weak D match, TRBD2 (5 bases). The CDR3 covers 11 residues. Between the trimmed V and J ends, which lost 6 bases and 5 bases, there was a span of 8 bases. Germline V gene data show CDR1 as KGHSH and CDR2 as LQKENI. CDR3 in DNA: TGTGCCAGCTCTCAACTAGACGAGCAGTACTTC. Translating it yields CASSQLDEQYF.

The chain links TRBV2 to TRBJ1-2, with D perhaps TRBD1 (5 bases). There are 14 residues in the CDR3. V dropped 4 bases and J dropped 7 bases, with 16 bases sitting between them. Per germline, CDR1 SNHLY and CDR2 FYNNEI. The CDR3 spells CASSVNRVQGGYTF. The DNA for the CDR3 is TGTGCCAGCAGTGTAAATAGGGTTCAGGGTGGCTACACCTTC.

CDR3 region: CASSPLTSGFQETQYF. CDR3 nucleotides: TGTGCCAGCTCACCACTGACTAGCGGATTTCAAGAGACCCAGTACTTC. This chain uses TRBV18 with TRBJ2-5, with 9 bases lining up with TRBD2. The V gene's germline CDR1 is KGHSH and CDR2 LQKENI. The length of the CDR3 is 16 residues. J was trimmed by 2 bases and V by 1 base; bases with no gene match: 5.

The V and J genes are TRBV6-1 and TRBJ1-1; 7 bases are shared with TRBD1. The J segment lost 2 bases and the V segment lost 7 bases, leaving 4 bases of the junction unmatched. CDR3 length: 13 amino acids. Germline CDR1 MNHNS, CDR2 SASEGT. CDR3 residues: CASTGTVNTEAFF. The CDR3 DNA is TGTGCCAGCACTGGGACAGTCAACACTGAAGCTTTCTTT.

This chain connects TRBV28 to TRBJ2-7; 11 positions agree with TRBD1. The CDR3 has 15 residues. Looked up from germline, CDR1 is MDHEN and CDR2 is SYDVKM. The V gene end was trimmed by 7 bases and the J gene end by 6 bases; junction bases not matched to a gene: 11. Written as DNA, the CDR3 is TGTGCCAGCACCCAATTTAGGGACAGGGGGTTCGAGCAGTACTTC. Encoded protein: CASTQFRDRGFEQYF.

This clone was observed once. J is TRBJ2-7 and V is TRBV5-1; TRBD1 matches 9 bases. Germline CDR1 and CDR2: SGHRS and YFSETQ. Unmatched junction bases numbered 5, after V lost 6 bases and J lost 1 base. This CDR3 region has 14 residues. CDR3 region: CASTQGASSYEQYF. The CDR3 DNA reads as TGCGCCAGCACACAGGGGGCAAGTTCCTACGAGCAGTACTTC.

The chain carries TRBV28 and TRBJ1-1; TRBD1 aligns across 8 bases. Germline-derived CDR1 and CDR2 are MDHEN and SYDVKM. CDR3 length equals 17 residues. V lost 3 bases, J lost 4 bases, and 13 bases stayed unmatched. CDR3 DNA: TGTGCCAGCAGTTTGGGTAGGACAGGGCTCTTAACCACTGAAGCTTTCTTT. It translates to CASSLGRTGLLTTEAFF.

The chain links TRBV4-2 to TRBJ2-7; the D is unclear. CDR1 and CDR2 from the germline V gene are LGHNA and YNFKEQ. The CDR3 sequence is 15 residues long. Trimming took 1 base from V and 7 from J, leaving 17 bases between them. CDR3: CASSQASGYMSEQYF. Written as DNA, the CDR3 is TGTGCCAGCAGCCAAGCGTCAGGTTACATGAGTGAGCAGTACTTC.

The chain carries TRBV19 and TRBJ1-2; D is undetermined. The germline CDR1 and CDR2 sequences are LNHDA and SQIVND (reference sequence). The CDR3 is made up of 15 amino acids. Trimming took 3 bases from V and 2 from J, leaving 13 bases between them. The DNA for the CDR3 is TGTGCCAGTAGTATGCAAGGAGGGCTCAACTATGGCTACACCTTC. Its protein product is CASSMQGGLNYGYTF. Full variable domain (outside the CDR3, taken from reference TRBV19 and TRBJ1-2): DGGITQSPKYLFRKEGQNVTLSCEQNLNHDAMYWYRQDPGQGLRLIYYSQIVNDFQKGDIAEGYSVSREKKESFPLTVTSAQKNPTAFYLCASSMQGGLNYGYTFGSGTRLTVV.

The chain employs TRBV5-1 and TRBJ2-1; TRBD2 aligns across 11 bases. Trimming removed 5 bases from V and 3 bases from J; junction bases left unmatched: 7. This CDR3 comprises 16 residues. Germline V gene data show CDR1 as SGHRS and CDR2 as YFSETQ. This CDR3 reads CASRFSGGAGYNEQFF. The CDR3 coding sequence is TGCGCCAGCAGGTTTAGCGGGGGGGCGGGCTACAATGAGCAGTTCTTC.

The chain uses TRBV27 and TRBJ2-7; 7 bases line up with TRBD2. The V and J ends lost 5 bases and 0 bases, in that order; junction bases with no gene match: 1. The V gene's germline CDR1 is MNHEY and CDR2 SMNVEV (reference sequence). The CDR3 contains 13 residues. The CDR3 nucleotides are TGTGCCAGCAGTAGGACTAGCTCCTACGAGCAGTACTTC. It specifies CASSRTSSYEQYF.

This clone was detected once. The V gene is TRBV6-4, the J gene TRBJ1-1; D not resolved. Trimming stripped 6 bases from V and 1 base from J, with 9 bases between. From germline, CDR1 is MRHNA and CDR2 SNTAGT. This CDR3 has 13 amino acids. Here the CDR3 reads CASRYAANTEAFF. The CDR3 DNA is TGTGCCAGCAGATATGCGGCGAACACTGAAGCTTTCTTT.

The chain carries TRBV2 and TRBJ2-1; 13 nucleotides agree with TRBD2. Germline CDR1 SNHLY, CDR2 FYNNEI. The CDR3 runs to 15 residues. The trim removed 2 bases at V and 9 bases at J, leaving 4 bases unmatched. The CDR3 sequence is CASSERLAGGGEQFF. CDR3 bases: TGTGCCAGCAGTGAACGACTAGCGGGAGGAGGTGAGCAGTTCTTC.

This chain joins TRBV19 and TRBJ2-3, with TRBD2 as a possible D gene (6 bases). Trimming left V 7 bases short and J 2 bases short, with 13 bases between. CDR1 and CDR2 from the germline V gene are LNHDA and SQIVND (reference sequence). This CDR3 spans 14 amino acids. CDR3 coding DNA: TGTGCCAGTAAAAGGGCGGGAATCACAGATACGCAGTATTTT. This encodes CASKRAGITDTQYF.

This chain connects TRBV2 to TRBJ2-2; D might be TRBD1 (6 bases). CDR1 is SNHLY and CDR2 is FYNNEI in the germline V gene. The germline V and J ends were trimmed by 8 bases and 0 bases, with 10 bases remaining between them. This CDR3 spans 14 amino acids. CDR3 sequence reads: CASGTSPNTGELFF. DNA of the CDR3: TGTGCCAGCGGGACATCCCCGAACACCGGGGAGCTGTTTTTT.

The chain recombines TRBV7-9 with TRBJ2-7; 7 bases map to TRBD2. The CDR3 length is 14 residues. The V gene's germline CDR1 is SEHNR and CDR2 FQNEAQ (reference sequence). V shed 3 bases and J 2 bases; nucleotides not matched to a gene: 4. DNA of the CDR3: TGTGCCAGCAGCTTGTACGGGAGGACCTACGAGCAGTACTTC. This gives the protein CASSLYGRTYEQYF.

The rearrangement links TRBV11-2 to TRBJ1-4; D remains unclear. Trimming removed 2 bases at V and 8 bases at J, with 6 bases between. Germline-derived CDR1 and CDR2 are SGHAT and FQNNGV. The length of the CDR3 is 12 residues. The CDR3 sequence is CASSLSPEKLFF. The CDR3 nucleotides are TGTGCCAGCAGCTTAAGCCCGGAAAAACTGTTTTTT.